These 4 T cell receptor beta chains share one sample of origin, sequenced in a study of blood T cell repertoires in COVID-19. Using immunoSEQ multiplex PCR, the repertoire was profiled, and TCRdb retains in-frame clones only, with some absent. The top ten hold under 15% of the sample, which has over 90,000 clones, over 75% seen once. The material sequenced was peripheral blood. These receptors were obtained from a human donor in a cohort sampled during active or convalescent COVID-19.

The V call is TRBV28, the J call TRBJ1-5, with D perhaps matching TRBD1 (6 bases). Per the germline V gene, CDR1 is MDHEN and CDR2 is SYDVKM. The CDR3 runs to 16 residues. V lost 11 bases, J lost 1 base, and 21 bases lay in between. The CDR3 region has the DNA TGTGCCGCCATCCCCATACAGGGATACAGCAATCAGCCCCAGCATTTT. The encoded protein is CAAIPIQGYSNQPQHF. The complete variable domain, with remaining parts taken from reference TRBV28 and TRBJ1-5, reads DVKVTQSSRYLVKRTGEKVFLECVQDMDHENMFWYRQDPGLGLRLIYFSYDVKMKEKGDIPEGYSVSREKKERFSLILESASTNQTSMYLCAAIPIQGYSNQPQHFGDGTRLSIL.

J is TRBJ2-5 and V is TRBV5-1; no clear D. The V end was cut by 4 bases, the J end by 5 bases, with 9 bases between. Germline CDR1 is SGHRS and CDR2 is YFSETQ. CDR3 length: 12 residues. The CDR3 DNA reads TGCGCCAGCAGCCCCTCCCGGGAGACCCAGTACTTC. Amino acid sequence: CASSPSRETQYF.

This clone was detected a few times. V and J are TRBV10-1 and TRBJ2-1, with 11 bases lining up with TRBD2. V trimming: 3 bases; J trimming: 8 bases; junction bases outside the gene matches: 3. Germline lookup yields CDR1 WNHNN and CDR2 SYGVQD (reference sequence). CDR3 length equals 14 residues. CDR3 coding DNA: TGCGCCAGCAGTGAACTAGCGGGGGTCGATGAGCAGTTCTTC. Its protein product is CASSELAGVDEQFF.

This chain uses TRBV28 with TRBJ2-2; unclear D gene. Germline CDR1 MDHEN, CDR2 SYDVKM. The CDR3 contains 15 residues. The ends were cut back, 1 base at V and 1 base at J, with 7 bases in the middle. CDR3 nucleotide sequence: TGTGCCAGCAGTTTATACATCCAGAACACCGGGGAGCTGTTTTTT. It translates to CASSLYIQNTGELFF.